The 20 T cell receptor beta chains below were found in one sample sequenced in a study of OX40 agonist ivuxolimab in advanced cancers. Libraries were prepared by immunoSEQ multiplex PCR; TCRdb keeps only in-frame clonotypes and omits some of them. The sample has fewer than 70,000 clones, approximately 86% seen once. The source was CD4+ or CD8+ T cells sorted from blood, collected in a trial of the OX40 agonist ivuxolimab. The receptors were sampled from an adult with an advanced solid tumor such as melanoma, head and neck, liver or kidney cancer.

V is TRBV6-1 and J is TRBJ2-2; D ambiguous. V lost 4 bases and J 3 bases, leaving 6 bases between the germline ends. The CDR3 is 13 residues long. Germline lookup yields CDR1 MNHNS and CDR2 SASEGT. The CDR3 nucleotides read TGTGCCAGCAGTGGTCAGGACACCGGGGAGCTGTTTTTT. It translates to CASSGQDTGELFF.

This clone was observed once. This sequence joins TRBV4-1 and TRBJ2-3; D may be TRBD2 (5 bases). V was clipped by 0 bases and J by 4 bases, with 11 bases between them. Germline lookup yields CDR1 MGHRA and CDR2 YSYEKL. The CDR3 runs to 15 residues. In DNA form, the CDR3 reads TGCGCCAGCAGCCAAGATAGCGTTCGGCCAGATACGCAGTATTTT. Its translation: CASSQDSVRPDTQYF.

The chain carries TRBV7-2 and TRBJ2-7, with 7 bases lining up with TRBD1. J was trimmed by 5 bases and V by 4 bases; bases with no gene match: 8. The CDR3 has 14 amino acids. Germline V gene lookup returns CDR1 SGHTA and CDR2 FQGNSA. The CDR3 reads CASSSGQYPNEQYF. DNA of the CDR3: TGTGCCAGCAGCTCGGGACAGTACCCCAACGAGCAGTACTTC.

This chain uses TRBV7-9 with TRBJ1-5; 7 bases match TRBD1. The germline V gene has CDR1 SEHNR and CDR2 FQNEAQ (reference sequence). Trimming at V came to 1 base and at J to 2 bases, leaving 14 bases not matched to a gene. CDR3 length equals 19 residues. As DNA, the CDR3 is TGTGCCAGCAGCTTAGAGGGCGGGACAGTCCTGGGAGGCAATCAGCCCCAGCATTTT. This codes for CASSLEGGTVLGGNQPQHF.

In DNA form, the CDR3 reads TGCGCCAGCAGCTTGGAAAGCCGAAGAACTAATGAAAAACTGTTTTTT. Protein: CASSLESRRTNEKLFF. V gene TRBV5-1 combines with J gene TRBJ1-4; D is unclear. Germline-derived CDR1 and CDR2 are SGHRS and YFSETQ. This CDR3 is built from 16 residues. Trimming stripped 0 bases from V and 1 base from J, with 10 bases between.

V gene TRBV5-8 combines with J gene TRBJ1-2; tentative D call: TRBD1 (6 bases). Germline CDR1 is SGHTS and CDR2 is YDEGEE. The CDR3 length is 15 residues. The V gene lost 4 bases and the J gene lost 1 base, with 14 bases spanning the gap. The CDR3 DNA is TGTGCCAGCAGCCTAAGGACAGCCGTTAACTATGGCTACACCTTC. Its protein is CASSLRTAVNYGYTF.

The chain couples TRBV14 to TRBJ2-3, with TRBD1 matching 11 bases. Germline V CDR1 and CDR2: SGHDN, FVKESK. The junction had 6 bases not matched to a gene; V was cut back by 0 bases and J by 7 bases. The CDR3 is made up of 16 amino acids. This chain's CDR3 is CASSQDRDRGAYTQYF. As DNA, the CDR3 is TGTGCCAGCAGCCAAGATCGGGACAGGGGGGCGTATACGCAGTATTTT.

V and J are TRBV18 and TRBJ2-7, with D uncertain. Per germline, CDR1 KGHSH and CDR2 LQKENI. Between the trimmed V and J ends, which lost 4 bases and 6 bases, there was a span of 16 bases. The CDR3 is made up of 14 amino acids. The CDR3 loop is CASSRNLDDGEQYF. CDR3 bases: TGTGCCAGCTCACGCAATTTAGATGACGGCGAGCAGTACTTC.

The V call is TRBV7-8, the J call TRBJ1-2; D gene uncertain. CDR1 and CDR2 from the germline V gene are SGHVS and FQNEAQ. The CDR3 is 13 residues long. Trimming took 4 bases from V and 6 from J, leaving 12 bases between them. DNA for the CDR3: TGTGCCAGCAGCTCTTTATACACTGATGGCTACACCTTC. It yields the protein CASSSLYTDGYTF.

The CDR3: CASTGLAPYEQYF. The CDR3, as DNA: TGTGCCAGCACCGGACTAGCGCCTTACGAGCAGTACTTC. This sequence joins TRBV28 and TRBJ2-7, with TRBD2 matching 9 bases. The CDR3 length is 13 residues. After removal of 7 bases from V and 4 bases from J, the junction contained 5 bases not matched to a gene. From germline, CDR1 is MDHEN and CDR2 SYDVKM. The variable domain in full, completed from reference TRBV28 and TRBJ2-7, reads DVKVTQSSRYLVKRTGEKVFLECVQDMDHENMFWYRQDPGLGLRLIYFSYDVKMKEKGDIPEGYSVSREKKERFSLILESASTNQTSMYLCASTGLAPYEQYFGPGTRLTVT.

In its sample, this clone was seen a few times. V and J are TRBV5-4 and TRBJ1-2; unclear D gene. CDR3 size: 12 residues. Germline lookup yields CDR1 SGHNT and CDR2 YYREEE (reference sequence). Trimming took 6 bases from V and 7 from J, leaving 13 bases between them. The CDR3, as DNA: TGTGCCAGCACCATCGGGGATACTGGCTACACCTTC. Its protein product is CASTIGDTGYTF.

The chain carries TRBV7-2 and TRBJ1-6, with D maybe TRBD1 (5 bases). This CDR3 is built from 14 residues. V lost 1 base and J 6 bases, leaving 7 bases between the germline ends. Per germline, CDR1 SGHTA and CDR2 FQGNSA. CDR3 region: CASSLGGVNSPLHF. CDR3 sequence (DNA): TGTGCCAGCAGCTTAGGAGGGGTTAATTCACCCCTCCACTTT. Full variable domain (missing parts from reference TRBV7-2 and TRBJ1-6): GAGVSQSPSNKVTEKGKDVELRCDPISGHTALYWYRQSLGQGLEFLIYFQGNSAPDKSGLPSDRFSAERTGGSVSTLTIQRTQQEDSAVYLCASSLGGVNSPLHFGNGTRLTVT.

The chain carries TRBV7-9 and TRBJ2-3, with TRBD2 matching 11 bases. From germline, CDR1 is SEHNR and CDR2 FQNEAQ (reference sequence). This CDR3 spans 16 amino acids. The V gene end was trimmed by 0 bases and the J gene end by 6 bases; junction bases not matched to a gene: 5. CDR3 DNA: TGTGCCAGCAGCTTAGCACTAGCGGGAGTTGGGGATACGCAGTATTTT. Its protein product is CASSLALAGVGDTQYF.

The chain couples TRBV11-2 to TRBJ2-3; 9 positions agree with TRBD2. Per germline, CDR1 SGHAT and CDR2 FQNNGV. The CDR3 has 15 amino acids. The trim removed 7 bases at V and 2 bases at J, leaving 7 bases unmatched. CDR3 in amino acids: CASTLRTSATDTQYF. DNA for the CDR3: TGTGCCAGCACTCTCCGGACTAGCGCCACAGATACGCAGTATTTT.

This sequence joins TRBV6-6 and TRBJ1-5; D call uncertain. V gave up 6 bases and J gave up 3 bases, with 12 bases separating them. In germline, CDR1 is MNHNY, CDR2 SVGAGI (reference sequence). This CDR3 has 14 amino acids. The CDR3 reads CASSPQGYNQPQHF. The CDR3 nucleotides are TGTGCCAGCAGCCCACAAGGCTACAATCAGCCCCAGCATTTT.

This clone was observed a few times. The V gene is TRBV27, the J gene TRBJ1-4; D is undetermined. Germline lookup yields CDR1 MNHEY and CDR2 SMNVEV (reference sequence). The CDR3 has 13 residues. The V gene lost 3 bases and the J gene lost 8 bases, with 10 bases spanning the gap. CDR3 bases: TGTGCCAGCAGTTTCCCTGCGGAAGAAAAACTGTTTTTT. This sequence encodes CASSFPAEEKLFF.

The rearrangement links TRBV5-4 to TRBJ1-2; D ambiguous. From germline, CDR1 is SGHNT and CDR2 YYREEE (reference sequence). The CDR3 totals 16 residues. V was cut by 4 bases and J by 2 bases, with 18 bases left in between. CDR3 bases: TGTGCCAGCAGCCTAGACCCCCGGGAATCCAACTATGGCTACACCTTC. This gives the protein CASSLDPRESNYGYTF.

The rearrangement uses TRBV11-2 and TRBJ1-1; D is unclear. The CDR3 runs 14 residues. Germline V gives CDR1 SGHAT, CDR2 FQNNGV. Trimming shortened V by 4 bases and J by 0 bases, and 9 bases separated the two germline ends. As DNA, the CDR3 is TGTGCCAGCAGCTCTGACATTCTGAACACTGAAGCTTTCTTT. Amino acids: CASSSDILNTEAFF.

The rearrangement uses TRBV18 and TRBJ2-7; 7 nucleotides agree with TRBD2. Germline V gives CDR1 KGHSH, CDR2 LQKENI. This CDR3 region has 13 residues. V shed 6 bases, J shed 5 bases, and the junction held 7 bases outside the gene matches. Written as DNA, the CDR3 is TGTGCCAGCTCGTGGCGGGAGAAGGACGAGCAGTACTTC. It yields the protein CASSWREKDEQYF.

V gene TRBV7-6 combines with J gene TRBJ2-2, with 9 bases identical to TRBD1. CDR3 length: 15 residues. The junction had 5 bases not matched to a gene; V was cut back by 4 bases and J by 5 bases. Germline V gene sequence: CDR1 SGHVS, CDR2 FNYEAQ. CDR3 loop: CASSSETGGTGELFF. As DNA, the CDR3 is TGTGCCAGCAGCTCGGAGACAGGGGGGACCGGGGAGCTGTTTTTT.